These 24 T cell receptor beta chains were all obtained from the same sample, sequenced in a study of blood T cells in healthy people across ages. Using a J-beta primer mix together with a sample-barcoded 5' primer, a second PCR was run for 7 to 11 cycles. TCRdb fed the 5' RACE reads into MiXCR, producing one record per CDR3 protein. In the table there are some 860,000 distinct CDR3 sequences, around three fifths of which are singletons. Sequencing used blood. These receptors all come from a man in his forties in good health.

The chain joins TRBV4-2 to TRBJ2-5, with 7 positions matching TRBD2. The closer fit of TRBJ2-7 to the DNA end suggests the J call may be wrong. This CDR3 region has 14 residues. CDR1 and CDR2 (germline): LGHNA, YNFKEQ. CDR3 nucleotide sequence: TGTGCCAGCAGTAGTGGACTAGTACCCTACGAGCAGTACTTC. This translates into CASSSGLVPYEQYF.

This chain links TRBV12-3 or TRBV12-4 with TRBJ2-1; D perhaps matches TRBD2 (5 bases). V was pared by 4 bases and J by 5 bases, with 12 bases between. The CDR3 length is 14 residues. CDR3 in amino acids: CASSYLRADNEQFF. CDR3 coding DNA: TGTGCCAGCAGTTACCTGAGGGCAGACAATGAGCAGTTCTTC.

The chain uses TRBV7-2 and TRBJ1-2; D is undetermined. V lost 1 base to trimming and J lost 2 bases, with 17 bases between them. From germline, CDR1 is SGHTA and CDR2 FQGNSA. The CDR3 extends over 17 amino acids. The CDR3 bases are TGTGCCAGCAGCTTAGGCCCAGCGAGGATGGGGAACTATGGCTACACCTTC. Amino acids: CASSLGPARMGNYGYTF.

DNA for the CDR3: TGTGCCAGCAGTGAGTACTTGGATACGCAGTATTTT. It specifies CASSEYLDTQYF. The chain employs TRBV27 and TRBJ2-3, with D unclear. The CDR3 length is 12 residues. V was cut by 5 bases and J by 6 bases, with 9 bases left in between. From germline, CDR1 is MNHEY and CDR2 SMNVEV (reference sequence).

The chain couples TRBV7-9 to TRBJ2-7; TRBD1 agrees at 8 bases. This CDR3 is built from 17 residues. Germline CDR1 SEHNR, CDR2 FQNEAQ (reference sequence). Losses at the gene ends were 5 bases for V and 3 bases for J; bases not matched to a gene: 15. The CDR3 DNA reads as TGTGCCAGCAGCCCACCCAGGGGGCGATTAAACGGCTACGAGCAGTACTTC. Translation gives CASSPPRGRLNGYEQYF.

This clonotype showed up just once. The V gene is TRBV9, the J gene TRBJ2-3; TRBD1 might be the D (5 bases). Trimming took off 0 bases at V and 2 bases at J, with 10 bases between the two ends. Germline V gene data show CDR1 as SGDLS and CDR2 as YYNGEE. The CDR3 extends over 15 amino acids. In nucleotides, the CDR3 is TGTGCCAGCAGCGTAGGAGACAGTAACACAGATACGCAGTATTTT. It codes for CASSVGDSNTDTQYF. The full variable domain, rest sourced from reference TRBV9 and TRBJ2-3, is DSGVTQTPKHLITATGQRVTLRCSPRSGDLSVYWYQQSLDQGLQFLIQYYNGEERAKGNILERFSAQQFPDLHSELNLSSLELGDSALYFCASSVGDSNTDTQYFGPGTRLTVL.

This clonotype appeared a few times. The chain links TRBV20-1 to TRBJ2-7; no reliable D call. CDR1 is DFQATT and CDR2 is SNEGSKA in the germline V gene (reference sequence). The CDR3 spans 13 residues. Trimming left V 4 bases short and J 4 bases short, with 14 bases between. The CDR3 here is CSATPSVGYEQYF. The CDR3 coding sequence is TGCAGTGCTACTCCCTCGGTGGGGTACGAGCAGTACTTC.

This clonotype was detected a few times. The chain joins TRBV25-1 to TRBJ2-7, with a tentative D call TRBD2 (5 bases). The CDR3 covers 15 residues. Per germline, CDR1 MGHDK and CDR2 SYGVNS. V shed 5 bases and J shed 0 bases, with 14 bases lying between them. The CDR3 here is CASSNPGSYSYEQYF. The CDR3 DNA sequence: TGTGCCAGCAGTAACCCGGGATCCTACTCCTACGAGCAGTACTTC.

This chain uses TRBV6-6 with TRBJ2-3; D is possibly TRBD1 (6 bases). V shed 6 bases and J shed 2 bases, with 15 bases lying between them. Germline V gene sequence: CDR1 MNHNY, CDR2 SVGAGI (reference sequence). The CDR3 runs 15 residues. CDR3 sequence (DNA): TGTGCCAGCAGCAGCCGGGACACCAACACAGATACGCAGTATTTT. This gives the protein CASSSRDTNTDTQYF.

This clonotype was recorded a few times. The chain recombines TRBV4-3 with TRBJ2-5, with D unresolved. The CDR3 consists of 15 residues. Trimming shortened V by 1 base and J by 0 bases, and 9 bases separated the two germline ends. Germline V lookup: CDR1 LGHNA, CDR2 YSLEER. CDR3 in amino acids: CASSQVPNYQETQYF. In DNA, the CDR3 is TGCGCCAGCAGCCAAGTTCCTAACTACCAAGAGACCCAGTACTTC.

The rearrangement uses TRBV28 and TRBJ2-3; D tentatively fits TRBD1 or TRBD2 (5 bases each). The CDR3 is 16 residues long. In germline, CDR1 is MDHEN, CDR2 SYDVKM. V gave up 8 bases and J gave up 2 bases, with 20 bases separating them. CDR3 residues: CASLTLGLAHTDTQYF. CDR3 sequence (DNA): TGTGCCAGCCTCACCTTGGGGCTAGCCCACACAGATACGCAGTATTTT.

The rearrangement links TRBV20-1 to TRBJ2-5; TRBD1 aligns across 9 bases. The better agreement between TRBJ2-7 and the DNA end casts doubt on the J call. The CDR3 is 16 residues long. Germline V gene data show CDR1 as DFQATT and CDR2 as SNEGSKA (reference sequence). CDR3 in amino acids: CSALDTGTGFGYEQYF. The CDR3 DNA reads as TGCAGTGCCCTAGACACCGGGACAGGGTTCGGGTACGAGCAGTACTTC.

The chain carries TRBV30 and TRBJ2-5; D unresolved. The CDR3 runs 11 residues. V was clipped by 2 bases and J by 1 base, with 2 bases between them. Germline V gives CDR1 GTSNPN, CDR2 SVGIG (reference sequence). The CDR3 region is CAWSPQETQYF. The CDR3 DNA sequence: TGTGCCTGGAGTCCCCAAGAGACCCAGTACTTC.

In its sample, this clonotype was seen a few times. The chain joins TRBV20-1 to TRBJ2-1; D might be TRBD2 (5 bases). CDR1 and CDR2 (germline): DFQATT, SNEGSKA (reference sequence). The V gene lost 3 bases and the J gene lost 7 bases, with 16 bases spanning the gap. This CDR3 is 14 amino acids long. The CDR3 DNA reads TGCAGTGCTAGGAATCTGAGGGCCCTGAATGAGCAGTTCTTC. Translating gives CSARNLRALNEQFF.

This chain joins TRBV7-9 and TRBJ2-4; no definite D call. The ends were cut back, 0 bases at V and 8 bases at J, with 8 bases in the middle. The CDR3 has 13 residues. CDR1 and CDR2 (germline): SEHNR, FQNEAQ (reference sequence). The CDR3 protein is CASSLAEVDIQYF. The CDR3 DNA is TGTGCCAGCAGCTTAGCGGAAGTTGACATTCAGTACTTC.

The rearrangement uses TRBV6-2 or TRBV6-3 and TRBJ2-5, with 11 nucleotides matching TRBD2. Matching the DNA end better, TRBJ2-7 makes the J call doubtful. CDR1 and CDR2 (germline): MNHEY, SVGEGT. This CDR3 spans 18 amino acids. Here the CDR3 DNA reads TGTGCCAGCAGCCCCAAATCTTCACTAGCGGGAGTTGGGTACGAGCAGTACTTC. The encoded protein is CASSPKSSLAGVGYEQYF.

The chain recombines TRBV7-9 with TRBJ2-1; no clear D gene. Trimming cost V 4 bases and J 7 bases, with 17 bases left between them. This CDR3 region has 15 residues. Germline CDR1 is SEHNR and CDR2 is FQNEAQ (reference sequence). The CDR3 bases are TGTGCCAGCAGCTCTTATCAACACGTTGGAAATGAGCAGTTCTTC. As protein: CASSSYQHVGNEQFF. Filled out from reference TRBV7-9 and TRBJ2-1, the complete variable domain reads DTGVSQNPRHKITKRGQNVTFRCDPISEHNRLYWYRQTLGQGPEFLTYFQNEAQLEKSRLLSDRFSAERPKGSFSTLEIQRTEQGDSAMYLCASSSYQHVGNEQFFGPGTRLTVL.

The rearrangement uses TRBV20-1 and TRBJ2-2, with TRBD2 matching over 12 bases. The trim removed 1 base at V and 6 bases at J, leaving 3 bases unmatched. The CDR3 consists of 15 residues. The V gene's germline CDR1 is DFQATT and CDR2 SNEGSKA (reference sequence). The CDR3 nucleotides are TGCAGTGCTAGAGCTAGCGGGAGGGGCCCCGGGGAGCTGTTTTTT. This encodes CSARASGRGPGELFF.

The CDR3 region has the DNA TGTGCCAGCAGTGTAGGACAGGTCTACGGCTACACCTTC. It encodes CASSVGQVYGYTF. V is TRBV28 and J is TRBJ1-2; 7 bases match TRBD1. Per germline, CDR1 MDHEN and CDR2 SYDVKM. The V gene end was trimmed by 5 bases and the J gene end by 8 bases; junction bases not matched to a gene: 8. There are 13 residues in the CDR3.

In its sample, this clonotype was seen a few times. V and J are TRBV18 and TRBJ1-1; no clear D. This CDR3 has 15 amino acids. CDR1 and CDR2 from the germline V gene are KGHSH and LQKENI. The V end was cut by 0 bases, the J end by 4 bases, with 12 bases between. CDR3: CASSPPVPGVTEAFF. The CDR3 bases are TGTGCCAGCTCACCACCGGTTCCGGGCGTCACTGAAGCTTTCTTT.

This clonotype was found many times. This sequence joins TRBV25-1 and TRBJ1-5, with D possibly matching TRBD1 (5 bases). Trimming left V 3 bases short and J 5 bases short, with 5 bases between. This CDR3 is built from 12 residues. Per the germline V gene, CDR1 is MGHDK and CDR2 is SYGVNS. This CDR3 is CASSEGHQPQHF. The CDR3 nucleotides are TGTGCCAGCAGTGAGGGGCATCAGCCCCAGCATTTT.

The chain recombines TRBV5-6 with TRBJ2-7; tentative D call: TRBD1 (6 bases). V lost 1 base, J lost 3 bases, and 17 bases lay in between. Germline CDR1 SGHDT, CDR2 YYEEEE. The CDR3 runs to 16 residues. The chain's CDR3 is CASSLPGQRDLYEQYF. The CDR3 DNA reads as TGTGCCAGCAGCTTGCCGGGACAAAGGGACCTCTACGAGCAGTACTTC.

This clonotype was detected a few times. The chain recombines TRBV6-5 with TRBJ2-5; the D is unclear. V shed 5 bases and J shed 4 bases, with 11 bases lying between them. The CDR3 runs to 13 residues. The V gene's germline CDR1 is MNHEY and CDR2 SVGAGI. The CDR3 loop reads CASSPALVETQYF. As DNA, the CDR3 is TGTGCCAGCAGTCCCGCCCTAGTAGAGACCCAGTACTTC.

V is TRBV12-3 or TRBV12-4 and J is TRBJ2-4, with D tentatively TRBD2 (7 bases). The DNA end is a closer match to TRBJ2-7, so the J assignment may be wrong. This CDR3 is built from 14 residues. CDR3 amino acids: CASSGGLVDYEQYF. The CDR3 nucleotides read TGTGCCAGCTCCGGGGGGCTTGTAGACTACGAGCAGTACTTC.